The 6 T cell receptor beta chains below were found in one sample sequenced in a study of neoadjuvant anti-PD-1 for oral cavity cancer (dated by TCRdb to about 2021). According to the study, the label for this sample's time point signals: after neoadjuvant nivolumab, at surgical resection. The library was prepared using the immunoSEQ multiplex PCR assay. TCRdb provides this immuneACCESS table in a form limited to in-frame rearrangements. Some clones are lacking; in checked studies, under half of them reflect an unresolved V gene, and why the rest are absent is not known. This sample comprises about 23,000 clones, more than 35% of them detected only once. The ten most abundant clones make up about two fifths of the sample. The material was tumor tissue, obtained after nivolumab (anti-PD-1) treatment. The receptors come from a person aged 40 to 85 with oral cavity squamous cell carcinoma.

The table lists this clone with a few counts. The V and J genes are TRBV10-3 and TRBJ2-1; possibly TRBD2 for D (5 bases). Between the trimmed V and J ends, which lost 0 bases and 6 bases, there was a span of 12 bases. Germline V gene sequence: CDR1 ENHRY, CDR2 SYGVKD. The CDR3 is 15 amino acids. The CDR3 loop reads CAISESSKAGNEQFF. For the CDR3, the DNA is TGTGCCATCAGTGAGTCGAGTAAGGCGGGCAATGAGCAGTTCTTC.

The genes are TRBV18 and TRBJ2-3, with 7 bases lining up with TRBD2. The CDR3 extends over 17 amino acids. Germline V gene data show CDR1 as KGHSH and CDR2 as LQKENI. Trimming cost V 2 bases and J 0 bases; bases outside gene matches: 8. The CDR3 DNA reads TGTGCCAGCTCACCAGGGAGGGGTTTGGGCAGCACAGATACGCAGTATTTT. Protein sequence: CASSPGRGLGSTDTQYF.

The chain joins TRBV2 to TRBJ1-6, with unresolved D. Germline CDR1 is SNHLY and CDR2 is FYNNEI. The CDR3 consists of 18 residues. Deletions cut 3 bases from V and 0 bases from J, with 15 bases between. CDR3 bases: TGTGCCAGCAGTGACCCCCCTGGTCGAGGCTCCTATAATTCACCCCTCCACTTT. This gives the protein CASSDPPGRGSYNSPLHF. Looking up the rest from reference TRBV2 and TRBJ1-6 gives the full variable domain: EPEVTQTPSHQVTQMGQEVILRCVPISNHLYFYWYRQILGQKVEFLVSFYNNEISEKSEIFDDQFSVERPDGSNFTLKIRSTKLEDSAMYFCASSDPPGRGSYNSPLHFGNGTRLTVT.

The V call is TRBV2, the J call TRBJ1-1, with D perhaps TRBD1 (5 bases). The V end was cut by 1 base, the J end by 6 bases, with 12 bases between. The V gene's germline CDR1 is SNHLY and CDR2 FYNNEI. CDR3 length: 14 residues. CDR3 bases: TGTGCCAGCAGTGAAGGCAGGGCCCGGGCTGAAGCTTTCTTT. It is translated as CASSEGRARAEAFF.

This chain connects TRBV19 to TRBJ2-3; either TRBD1 or TRBD2 may fit D (5 bases each). The length of the CDR3 is 13 residues. The V gene lost 8 bases and the J gene lost 5 bases, with 14 bases spanning the gap. Germline V gene sequence: CDR1 LNHDA, CDR2 SQIVND (reference sequence). This CDR3 is CASGDLPGDTQYF. As DNA, the CDR3 is TGTGCCAGTGGGGACCTCCCTGGAGATACGCAGTATTTT.

This chain joins TRBV6-6 and TRBJ2-3; 10 nucleotides line up with TRBD1. The J segment lost 6 bases and the V segment lost 5 bases, leaving 5 bases of the junction unmatched. From germline, CDR1 is MNHNY and CDR2 SVGAGI (reference sequence). This CDR3 has 14 residues. CDR3 DNA sequence: TGTGCCAGCAGTCGACAGGGGGCATATGATACGCAGTATTTT. Translated, it gives CASSRQGAYDTQYF.